This is a list of T cell receptor beta chains from one sample in a study of blood T cell repertoires in COVID-19. Sequenced by immunoSEQ multiplex PCR; TCRdb stores in-frame clones only, minus some. The data hold about 140,000 clones, with about 86% observed a single time. Sequences were obtained from peripheral blood. The receptors here all came from a woman in her thirties or forties with acute or convalescent COVID-19. Each CDR3 is given with its conserved first and last residue. D genes are given only for firm matches. Some rows mark clone size as missing; the rest say once, few, many or name a class of expanded clone.

D	size	V	J	CDR3	DNA
-	-	TRBV6-1	TRBJ2-7	CASSEDFDSYEQYF	TGTGCCAGCAGTGAAGACTTCGACAGCTACGAGCAGTACTTC
TRBD1	-	TRBV5-1	TRBJ1-2	CASSLRTGGNYGYTF	TGCGCCAGCAGCTTGCGAACAGGGGGAAACTATGGCTACACCTTC
-	once	TRBV6-2/TRBV6-3	TRBJ1-4	CASSPQTNGFNEKLFF	TGTGCCAGCAGCCCTCAAACGAATGGCTTTAATGAAAAACTGTTTTTT
TRBD1	-	TRBV18	TRBJ1-1	CASSPQGQGANGAFF	TGTGCCAGCTCACCACAGGGACAGGGGGCCAATGGGGCTTTCTTT
TRBD2	once	TRBV9	TRBJ2-1	CASSVSGGARNEQFF	TGTGCCAGCAGCGTCAGCGGGGGGGCAAGAAATGAGCAGTTCTTC
-	-	TRBV18	TRBJ1-1	CASSPRQGPYTEAFF	TGTGCCAGCTCACCACGGCAGGGGCCTTACACTGAAGCTTTCTTT
-	-	TRBV2	TRBJ2-1	CASRGLYNEQFF	TGTGCCAGCAGGGGCCTGTACAATGAGCAGTTCTTC
-	-	TRBV20-1	TRBJ2-5	CSAVIKTQYF	TGCAGTGCTGTTATAAAGACCCAGTACTTC
TRBD2	-	TRBV19	TRBJ2-1	CASSIDSLAVYNEQFF	TGTGCCAGTAGTATAGATTCACTAGCGGTATACAATGAGCAGTTCTTC
TRBD2	-	TRBV4-2	TRBJ2-1	CASSQGLAATYNEQFF	TGTGCCAGCAGCCAAGGCCTAGCGGCCACCTACAATGAGCAGTTCTTC
TRBD1	-	TRBV4-3	TRBJ1-2	CASSPHSGTGENYGYTF	TGCGCCAGCAGCCCGCATTCCGGGACAGGGGAGAACTATGGCTACACCTTC
-	-	TRBV4-1	TRBJ1-1	CASSQAVNTEAFF	TGCGCCAGCAGCCAAGCGGTAAACACTGAAGCTTTCTTT
-	few	TRBV28	TRBJ1-3	CASSLGFPVNTIYF	TGTGCCAGCAGTTTGGGCTTCCCGGTAAACACCATATATTTT
-	few	TRBV30	TRBJ1-1	CAWSLSGQNTEAFF	TGTGCCTGGAGCCTTTCAGGGCAGAACACTGAAGCTTTCTTT
TRBD1	-	TRBV19	TRBJ2-7	CASSSRDRGRRWREEQYF	TGTGCCAGTAGTAGCCGGGACAGGGGGCGCAGGTGGCGGGAAGAGCAGTACTTC
-	-	TRBV2	TRBJ1-1	CASSGIANTEAFF	TGTGCCAGCAGTGGGATAGCGAACACTGAAGCTTTCTTT
TRBD2	-	TRBV4-1	TRBJ2-3	CASSWGLATDTQYF	TGCGCCAGCAGCTGGGGACTAGCGACAGATACGCAGTATTTT
-	-	TRBV5-8	TRBJ2-3	CASSLARTDTQYF	TGTGCCAGCAGCCTTGCCCGGACAGATACGCAGTATTTT
-	-	TRBV5-1	TRBJ1-3	CASSLREGDTIYF	TGCGCCAGCAGCTTGCGCGAGGGAGACACCATATATTTT
-	-	TRBV28	TRBJ2-3	CASSPFSDSTQYF	TGTGCCAGCAGCCCTTTTAGCGATTCTACGCAGTATTTT
-	-	TRBV7-3	TRBJ2-3	CASRLQGLSTDTQYF	TGTGCCAGCAGACTCCAGGGGCTTAGCACAGATACGCAGTATTTT
-	once	TRBV5-1	TRBJ1-2	CASSIAGLINYGYTF	TGCGCCAGCAGCATCGCAGGACTAATTAACTATGGCTACACCTTC
TRBD1	-	TRBV5-1	TRBJ2-7	CASSPRTGGFSYEQYF	TGCGCCAGCAGCCCCCGGACAGGGGGCTTCTCCTACGAGCAGTACTTC
TRBD2	few	TRBV5-6	TRBJ2-7	CASYSDGREGDEQYF	TGTGCCAGCTACTCGGACGGGCGGGAGGGGGACGAGCAGTACTTC
TRBD2	-	TRBV10-3	TRBJ2-2	CAISVMSGRGTGELFF	TGTGCCATCAGTGTTATGAGCGGGAGGGGCACCGGGGAGCTGTTTTTT
TRBD1	-	TRBV9	TRBJ2-4	CASSADRADKNIQYF	TGTGCCAGCAGCGCCGACAGGGCGGATAAAAACATTCAGTACTTC
-	-	TRBV5-4	TRBJ2-7	CASSLVGASYEQYF	TGTGCCAGCAGCTTGGTAGGAGCCTCCTACGAGCAGTACTTC
-	-	TRBV2	TRBJ1-2	CASGRESNRYGYTF	TGTGCCAGCGGCAGGGAATCGAATCGGTATGGCTACACCTTC
-	-	TRBV4-1	TRBJ2-7	CASSQRRGLSYEQYF	TGCGCCAGCAGCCAACGGCGGGGGCTTTCCTACGAGCAGTACTTC
TRBD1	once	TRBV25-1	TRBJ1-4	CASSDPTGGDEKLFF	TGTGCCAGCAGTGACCCGACAGGGGGCGACGAAAAACTGTTTTTT
-	once	TRBV21-1	TRBJ1-4	CASIKGRQGNEKLFF	TGTGCCAGCATTAAGGGGAGACAGGGGAATGAAAAACTGTTTTTT
-	-	TRBV18	TRBJ1-2	CASSPDSVHGYTF	TGTGCCAGCTCACCAGACAGTGTCCATGGCTACACCTTC
-	-	TRBV7-2	TRBJ2-7	CASSLERPSDSEQYF	TGTGCCAGCAGCTTAGAGCGTCCCAGCGACAGCGAGCAGTACTTC
TRBD1	-	TRBV19	TRBJ1-1	CASKRDREAFF	TGTGCCAGTAAACGGGACAGGGAAGCTTTCTTT
TRBD1	-	TRBV19	TRBJ2-7	CASRPGQGPVGQYF	TGTGCCAGTCGCCCGGGACAGGGGCCTGTAGGGCAGTACTTC
TRBD2	-	TRBV2	TRBJ2-3	CASSELAGGSTDTQYF	TGTGCCAGCAGTGAGCTAGCGGGGGGGAGCACAGATACGCAGTATTTT
-	-	TRBV5-1	TRBJ2-5	CASSSFAGAGETQYF	TGCGCCAGCAGTTCCTTCGCGGGGGCGGGAGAGACCCAGTACTTC
TRBD1	few	TRBV29-1	TRBJ1-2	CSVLKPGQGNYGYTF	TGCAGCGTCCTAAAGCCGGGACAGGGAAACTATGGCTACACCTTC
-	-	TRBV20-1	TRBJ2-1	CSARNRTKQFF	TGCAGTGCTAGGAACAGGACGAAACAGTTCTTC
-	-	TRBV12-5	TRBJ2-5	CASGLVTGSAHF	TGTGCTAGTGGTTTGGTAACAGGGTCTGCCCACTTC
-	-	TRBV6-5	TRBJ2-7	CASSTPGTPPHEQYF	TGTGCCAGCAGTACGCCCGGGACTCCTCCGCACGAGCAGTACTTC
-	-	TRBV19	TRBJ2-2	CASSIQNTGELFF	TGTGCCAGTAGTATCCAGAACACCGGGGAGCTGTTTTTT
-	-	TRBV11-2	TRBJ2-5	CASSFGTRETQYF	TGTGCCAGCAGCTTTGGCACCAGAGAGACCCAGTACTTC
-	-	TRBV18	TRBJ2-7	CASSLQRTGQNYEQYF	TGTGCCAGCTCACTCCAAAGAACAGGGCAGAACTACGAGCAGTACTTC
TRBD1	few	TRBV5-5	TRBJ1-2	CASSADRNYGYTF	TGTGCCAGCAGCGCGGACAGGAACTATGGCTACACCTTC